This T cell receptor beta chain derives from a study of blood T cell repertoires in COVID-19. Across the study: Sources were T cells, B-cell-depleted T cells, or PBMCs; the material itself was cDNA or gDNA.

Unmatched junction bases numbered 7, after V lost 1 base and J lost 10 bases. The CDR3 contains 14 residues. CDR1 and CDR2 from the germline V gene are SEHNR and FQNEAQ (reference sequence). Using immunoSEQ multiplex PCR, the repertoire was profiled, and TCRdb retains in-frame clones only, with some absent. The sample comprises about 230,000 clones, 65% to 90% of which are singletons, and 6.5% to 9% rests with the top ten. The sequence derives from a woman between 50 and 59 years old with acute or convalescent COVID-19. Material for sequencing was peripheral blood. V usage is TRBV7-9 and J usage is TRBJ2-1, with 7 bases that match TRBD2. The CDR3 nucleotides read TGTGCCAGCAGCTTAGGACTAGCCGGAGGAGAGCAGTTCTTC. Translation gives CASSLGLAGGEQFF.